This T cell receptor (beta chain) was sequenced for a study of regulatory T cells in long-lasting Graves disease. Time point reported: newly diagnosed GD, antithyroid drugs for less than 3 months. Generation of the TCR library employed RNA extracted from PBMCs. Patients met American Thyroid Association criteria for Graves' disease. Patient provenance is recorded as an endocrinology department in Xi'an, China. This CDR3 spans 14 amino acids. V gave up 2 bases and J gave up 2 bases, with 7 bases separating them. Germline V gene lookup returns CDR1 MNHEY and CDR2 SVGEGT. This clonotype was observed many times. Combining iRepertoire HTBI primers with Arm-PCR of CDR3 regions, the authors built TCR beta libraries. TCRdb recomputed calls from the multiplex PCR reads with MiXCR, one row per CDR3 protein. The sample lists about half a million distinct CDR3 sequences, 12% occurring once. These data were also reused for a study on T cells in Graves' hyperthyroidism and ophthalmopathy. This second report adds: A 13 V-J model separated ophthalmopathy from stable hyperthyroidism.

The sequence was obtained from a woman in her 30s with Graves disease. J is TRBJ2-1 and V is TRBV6-2 or TRBV6-3, with D perhaps TRBD1 or TRBD2 (5 bases each). The material sequenced was peripheral blood mononuclear cells (PBMCs), taken at new diagnosis, from a patient treated with antithyroid drugs. CDR3 DNA sequence: TGTGCCAGCAGTTACCGGGGCCCCTACAATGAGCAGTTCTTC. This gives the protein CASSYRGPYNEQFF.